The entry below gives a single TCR beta chain sequence along with its context. This sample stems from a study of blood T cell repertoires in COVID-19. Looking at the study overall: Acute and convalescent COVID-19 samples came from the United States, Italy and Spain. Nucleic acid was either cDNA or gDNA, and it came from T cells, B-cell-depleted T cells, or PBMCs.

Germline V gives CDR1 SGHDT, CDR2 YYEEEE. V dropped 1 base and J dropped 0 bases, with 14 bases sitting between them. The CDR3 totals 16 residues. Authors' data handling: Amplification with reference gene primers provided the estimates of nucleated cell counts. Sequenced by immunoSEQ multiplex PCR; TCRdb stores in-frame clones only, minus some. Clone size and V and J calls were adopted from that table, with D and trimming inferred from the DNA. The sample has 80,000 to 100,000 clones, roughly 80% seen once. This receptor was obtained from a woman of 80 years or more with active or convalescent COVID-19. Material for sequencing was peripheral blood. The chain is built from TRBV5-6 and TRBJ2-7; D possibly corresponds to TRBD1 (5 bases). The CDR3 is CASSLWLLGPSYEQYF. CDR3 coding DNA: TGTGCCAGCAGCTTGTGGTTACTGGGGCCCTCCTACGAGCAGTACTTC. The whole variable domain, filled in from reference TRBV5-6 and TRBJ2-7, reads DAGVTQSPTHLIKTRGQQVTLRCSPKSGHDTVSWYQQALGQGPQFIFQYYEEEERQRGNFPDRFSGHQFPNYSSELNVNALLLGDSALYLCASSLWLLGPSYEQYFGPGTRLTVT.